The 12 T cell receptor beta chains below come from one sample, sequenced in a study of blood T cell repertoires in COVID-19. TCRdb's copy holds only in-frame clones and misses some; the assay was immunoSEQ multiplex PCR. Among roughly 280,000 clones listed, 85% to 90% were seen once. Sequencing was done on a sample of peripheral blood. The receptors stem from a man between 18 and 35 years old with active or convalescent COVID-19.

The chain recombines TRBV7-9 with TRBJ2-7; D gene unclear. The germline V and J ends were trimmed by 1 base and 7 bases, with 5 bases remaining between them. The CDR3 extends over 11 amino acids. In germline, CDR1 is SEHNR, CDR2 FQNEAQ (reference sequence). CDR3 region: CASSLGREQYF. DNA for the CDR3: TGTGCCAGCAGCTTAGGCCGGGAGCAGTACTTC. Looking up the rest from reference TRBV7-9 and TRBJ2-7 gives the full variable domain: DTGVSQNPRHKITKRGQNVTFRCDPISEHNRLYWYRQTLGQGPEFLTYFQNEAQLEKSRLLSDRFSAERPKGSFSTLEIQRTEQGDSAMYLCASSLGREQYFGPGTRLTVT.

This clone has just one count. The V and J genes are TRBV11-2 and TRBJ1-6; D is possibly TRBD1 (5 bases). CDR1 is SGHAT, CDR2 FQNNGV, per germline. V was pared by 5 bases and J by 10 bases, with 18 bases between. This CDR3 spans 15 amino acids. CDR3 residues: CASSPQPVRGSPLHF. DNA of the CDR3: TGTGCCAGCAGCCCTCAACCCGTGCGGGGGTCACCCCTCCACTTT.

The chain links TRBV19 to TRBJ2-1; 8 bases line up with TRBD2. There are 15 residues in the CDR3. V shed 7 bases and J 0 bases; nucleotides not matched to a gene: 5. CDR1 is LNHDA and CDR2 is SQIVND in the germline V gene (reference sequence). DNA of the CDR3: TGTGCCAGTACCATCGGGAGGGGCTCCTACAATGAGCAGTTCTTC. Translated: CASTIGRGSYNEQFF.

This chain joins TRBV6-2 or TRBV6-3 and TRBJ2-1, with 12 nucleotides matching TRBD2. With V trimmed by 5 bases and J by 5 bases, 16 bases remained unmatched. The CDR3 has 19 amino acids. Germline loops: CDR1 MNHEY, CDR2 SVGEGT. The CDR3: CASSIPPLLTSGRHNEQFF. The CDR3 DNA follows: TGTGCCAGCAGTATCCCTCCCTTACTGACTAGCGGGAGACACAATGAGCAGTTCTTC.

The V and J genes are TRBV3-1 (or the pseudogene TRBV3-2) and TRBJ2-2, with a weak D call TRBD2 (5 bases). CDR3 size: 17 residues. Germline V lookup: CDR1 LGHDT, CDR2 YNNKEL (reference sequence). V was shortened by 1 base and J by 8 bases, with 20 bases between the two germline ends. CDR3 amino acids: CASSQGRLAGGIGELFF. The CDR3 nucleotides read TGTGCCAGCAGCCAAGGGAGGCTAGCAGGCGGAATTGGGGAGCTGTTTTTT.

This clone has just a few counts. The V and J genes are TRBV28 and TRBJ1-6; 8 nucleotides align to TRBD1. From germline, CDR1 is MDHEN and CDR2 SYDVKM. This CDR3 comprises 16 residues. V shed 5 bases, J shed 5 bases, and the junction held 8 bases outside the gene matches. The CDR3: CASSRDRRPNNSPLHF. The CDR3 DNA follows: TGTGCCAGCAGTAGGGACAGGCGCCCCAATAATTCACCCCTCCACTTT.

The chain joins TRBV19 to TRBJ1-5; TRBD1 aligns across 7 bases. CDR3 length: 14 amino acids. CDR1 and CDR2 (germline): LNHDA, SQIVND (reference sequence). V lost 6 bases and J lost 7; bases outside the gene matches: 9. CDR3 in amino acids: CASRYMTGMQPQHF. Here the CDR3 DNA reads TGTGCCAGTAGATATATGACAGGGATGCAGCCCCAGCATTTT.

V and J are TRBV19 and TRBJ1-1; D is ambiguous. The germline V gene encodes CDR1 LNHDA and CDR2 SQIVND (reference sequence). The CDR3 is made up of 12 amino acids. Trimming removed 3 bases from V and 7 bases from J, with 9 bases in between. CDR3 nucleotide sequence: TGTGCCAGTAGTATGAGGAAGGTTGAAGCTTTCTTT. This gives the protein CASSMRKVEAFF.

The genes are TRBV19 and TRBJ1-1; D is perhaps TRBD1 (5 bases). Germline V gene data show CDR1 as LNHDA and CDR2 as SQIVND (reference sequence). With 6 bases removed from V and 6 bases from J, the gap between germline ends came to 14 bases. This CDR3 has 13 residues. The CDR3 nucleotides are TGTGCCAGTAGGCTCCCAGGGATGTCTGAAGCTTTCTTT. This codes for CASRLPGMSEAFF.

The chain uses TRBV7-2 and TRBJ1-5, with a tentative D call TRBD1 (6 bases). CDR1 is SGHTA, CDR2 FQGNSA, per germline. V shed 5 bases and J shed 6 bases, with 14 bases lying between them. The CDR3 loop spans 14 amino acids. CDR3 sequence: CASSPRGGGQPQHF. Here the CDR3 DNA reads TGTGCCAGCAGCCCCAGGGGCGGGGGTCAGCCCCAGCATTTT.

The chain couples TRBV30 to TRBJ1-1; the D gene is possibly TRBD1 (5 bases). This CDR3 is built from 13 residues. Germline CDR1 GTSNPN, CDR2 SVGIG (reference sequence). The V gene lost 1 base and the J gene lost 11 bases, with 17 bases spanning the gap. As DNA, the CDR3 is TGTGCCTGGAGTGCAGGGCCTTCAAACTGGGCTTTCTTT. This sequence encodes CAWSAGPSNWAFF.

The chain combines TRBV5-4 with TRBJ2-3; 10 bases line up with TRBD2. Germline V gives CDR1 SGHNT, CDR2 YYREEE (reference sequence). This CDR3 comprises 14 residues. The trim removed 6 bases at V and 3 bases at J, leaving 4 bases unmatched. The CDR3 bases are TGTGCCAGCAACCCGGGACTAGCGACAGATACGCAGTATTTT. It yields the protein CASNPGLATDTQYF.